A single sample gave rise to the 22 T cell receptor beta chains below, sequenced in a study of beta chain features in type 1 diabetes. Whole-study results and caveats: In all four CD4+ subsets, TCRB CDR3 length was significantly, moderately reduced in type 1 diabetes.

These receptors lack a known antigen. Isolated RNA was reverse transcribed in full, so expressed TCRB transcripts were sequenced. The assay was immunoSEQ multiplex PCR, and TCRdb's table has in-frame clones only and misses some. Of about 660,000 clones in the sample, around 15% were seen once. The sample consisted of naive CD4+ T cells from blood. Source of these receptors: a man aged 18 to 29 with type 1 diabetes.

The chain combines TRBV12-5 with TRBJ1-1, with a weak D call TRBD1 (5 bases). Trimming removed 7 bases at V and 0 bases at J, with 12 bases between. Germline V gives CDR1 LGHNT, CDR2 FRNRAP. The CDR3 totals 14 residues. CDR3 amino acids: CASARGTLNTEAFF. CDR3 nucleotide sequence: TGTGCTAGTGCCCGCGGGACGTTGAACACTGAAGCTTTCTTT.

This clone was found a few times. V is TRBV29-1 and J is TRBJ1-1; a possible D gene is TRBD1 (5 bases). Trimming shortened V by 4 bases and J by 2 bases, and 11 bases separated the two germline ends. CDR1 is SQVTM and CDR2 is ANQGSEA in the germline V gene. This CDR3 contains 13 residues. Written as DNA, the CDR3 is TGCAGCGTTGTGGGGGGATATAACACTGAAGCTTTCTTT. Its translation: CSVVGGYNTEAFF.

CDR3 sequence (DNA): TGTGCCAGCACCCAAACATCGGGCCTCGACTCCACAATGAGGCAGTTCTTC. Protein: CASTQTSGLDSTMRQFF. The rearrangement joins TRBV27 to TRBJ2-1; no reliable D call. Germline CDR1 MNHEY, CDR2 SMNVEV (reference sequence). This CDR3 is built from 17 residues. Between the trimmed V and J ends, which lost 7 bases and 12 bases, there was a span of 31 bases.

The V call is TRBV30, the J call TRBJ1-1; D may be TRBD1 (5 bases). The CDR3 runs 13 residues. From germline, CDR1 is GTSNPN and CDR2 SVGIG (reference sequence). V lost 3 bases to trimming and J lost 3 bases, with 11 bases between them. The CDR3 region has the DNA TGTGCCTGGAGGCGGGACGTTTACACTGAAGCTTTCTTT. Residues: CAWRRDVYTEAFF.

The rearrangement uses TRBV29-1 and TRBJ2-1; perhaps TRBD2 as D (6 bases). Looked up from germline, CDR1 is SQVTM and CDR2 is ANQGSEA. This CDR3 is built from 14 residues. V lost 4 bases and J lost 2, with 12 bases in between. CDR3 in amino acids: CSVGGVAPYNEQFF. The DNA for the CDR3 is TGCAGCGTTGGGGGGGTGGCCCCCTACAATGAGCAGTTCTTC.

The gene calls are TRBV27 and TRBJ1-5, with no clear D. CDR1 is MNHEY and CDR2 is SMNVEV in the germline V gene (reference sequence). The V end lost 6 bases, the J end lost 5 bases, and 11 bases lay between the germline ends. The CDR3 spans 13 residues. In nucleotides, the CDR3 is TGTGCCAGCAGCAGGATTGGGGATCAGCCCCAGCATTTT. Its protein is CASSRIGDQPQHF.

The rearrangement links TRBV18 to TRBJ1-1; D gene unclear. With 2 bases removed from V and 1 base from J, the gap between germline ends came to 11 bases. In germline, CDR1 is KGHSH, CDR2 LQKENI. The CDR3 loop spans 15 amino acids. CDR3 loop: CASSPWAPGNTEAFF. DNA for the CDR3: TGTGCCAGCTCACCATGGGCTCCAGGGAACACTGAAGCTTTCTTT.

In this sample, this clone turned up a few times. DNA for the CDR3: TGCAGTGCTAGTGATGGTGGTGGCTACACCTTC. Translating gives CSASDGGGYTF. The chain employs TRBV20-1 and TRBJ1-2; unclear D gene. The V gene lost 3 bases and the J gene lost 7 bases, with 9 bases spanning the gap. CDR1 and CDR2 from the germline V gene are DFQATT and SNEGSKA (reference sequence). The CDR3 is 11 residues long.

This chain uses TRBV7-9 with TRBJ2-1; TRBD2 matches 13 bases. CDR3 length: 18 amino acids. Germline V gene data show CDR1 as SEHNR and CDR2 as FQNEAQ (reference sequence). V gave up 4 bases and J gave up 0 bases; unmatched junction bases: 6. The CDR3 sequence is CASSSGTSGMSSYNEQFF. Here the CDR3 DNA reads TGTGCCAGCAGCTCCGGGACTAGCGGGATGAGCTCCTACAATGAGCAGTTCTTC.

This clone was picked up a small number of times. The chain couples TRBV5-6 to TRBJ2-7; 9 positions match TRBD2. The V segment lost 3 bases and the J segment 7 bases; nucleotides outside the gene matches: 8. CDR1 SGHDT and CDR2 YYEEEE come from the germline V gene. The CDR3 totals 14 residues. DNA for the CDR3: TGTGCCAGCAGCTGGGGACTAGCCGCTGAGGAGCAGTACTTC. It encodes CASSWGLAAEEQYF.

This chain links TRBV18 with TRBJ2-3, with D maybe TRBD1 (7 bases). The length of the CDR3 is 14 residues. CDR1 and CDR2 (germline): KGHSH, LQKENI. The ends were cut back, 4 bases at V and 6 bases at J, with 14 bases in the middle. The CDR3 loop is CASSRQGDWDTQYF. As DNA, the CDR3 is TGTGCCAGCTCACGGCAGGGGGACTGGGATACGCAGTATTTT.

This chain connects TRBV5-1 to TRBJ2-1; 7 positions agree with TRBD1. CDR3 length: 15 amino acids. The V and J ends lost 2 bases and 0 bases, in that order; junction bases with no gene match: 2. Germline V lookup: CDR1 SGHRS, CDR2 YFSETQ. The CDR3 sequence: CASSFRDSSYNEQFF. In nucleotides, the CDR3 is TGCGCCAGCAGCTTTCGGGACAGCTCCTACAATGAGCAGTTCTTC.

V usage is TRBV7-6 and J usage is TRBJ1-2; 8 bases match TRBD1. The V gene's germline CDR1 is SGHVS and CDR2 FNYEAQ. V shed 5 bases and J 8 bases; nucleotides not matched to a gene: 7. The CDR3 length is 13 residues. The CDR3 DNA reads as TGTGCCAGCAGCATGGACAGGGACCGCGGCTACACCTTC. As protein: CASSMDRDRGYTF. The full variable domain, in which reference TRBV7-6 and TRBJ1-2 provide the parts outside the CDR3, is GAGVSQSPRYKVTKRGQDVALRCDPISGHVSLYWYRQALGQGPEFLTYFNYEAQQDKSGLPNDRFSAERPEGSISTLTIQRTEQRDSAMYRCASSMDRDRGYTFGSGTRLTVV.

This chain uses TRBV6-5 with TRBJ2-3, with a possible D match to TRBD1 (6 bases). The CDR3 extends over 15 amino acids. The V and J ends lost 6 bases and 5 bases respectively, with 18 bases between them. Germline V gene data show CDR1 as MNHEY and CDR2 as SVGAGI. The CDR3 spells CASRYTGFGGDTQYF. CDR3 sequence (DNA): TGTGCCAGCAGATACACAGGGTTTGGGGGAGATACGCAGTATTTT.

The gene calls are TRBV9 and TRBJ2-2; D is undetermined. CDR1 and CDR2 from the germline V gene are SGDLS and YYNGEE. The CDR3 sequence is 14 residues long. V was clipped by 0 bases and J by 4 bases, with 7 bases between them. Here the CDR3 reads CASSVEVSTGELFF. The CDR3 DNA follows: TGTGCCAGCAGCGTAGAAGTCTCCACCGGGGAGCTGTTTTTT.

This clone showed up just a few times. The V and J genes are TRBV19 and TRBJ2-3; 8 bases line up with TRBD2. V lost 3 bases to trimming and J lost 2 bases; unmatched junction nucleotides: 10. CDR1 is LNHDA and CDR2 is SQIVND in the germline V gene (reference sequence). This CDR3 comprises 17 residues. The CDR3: CASSIPGRGRNTDTQYF. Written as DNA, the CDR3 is TGTGCCAGTAGTATCCCCGGGAGGGGCAGAAACACAGATACGCAGTATTTT.

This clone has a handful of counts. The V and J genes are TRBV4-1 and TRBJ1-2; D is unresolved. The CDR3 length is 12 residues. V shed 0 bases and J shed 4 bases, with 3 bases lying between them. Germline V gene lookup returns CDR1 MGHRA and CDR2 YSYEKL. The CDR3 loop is CASSQEGYGYTF. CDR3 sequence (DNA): TGCGCCAGCAGCCAAGAGGGCTATGGCTACACCTTC.

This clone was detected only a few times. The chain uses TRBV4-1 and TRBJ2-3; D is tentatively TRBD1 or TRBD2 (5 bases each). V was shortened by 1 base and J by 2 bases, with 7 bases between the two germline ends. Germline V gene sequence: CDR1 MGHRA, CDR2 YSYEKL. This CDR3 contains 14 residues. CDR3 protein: CASSQVGATDTQYF. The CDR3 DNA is TGCGCCAGCAGCCAAGTCGGGGCCACAGATACGCAGTATTTT.

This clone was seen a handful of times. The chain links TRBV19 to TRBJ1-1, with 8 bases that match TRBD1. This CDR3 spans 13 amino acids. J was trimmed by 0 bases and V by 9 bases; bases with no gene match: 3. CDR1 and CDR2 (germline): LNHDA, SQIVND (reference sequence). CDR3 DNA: TGTGCCAGGCAGGGGGCTGTGAACACTGAAGCTTTCTTT. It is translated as CARQGAVNTEAFF.

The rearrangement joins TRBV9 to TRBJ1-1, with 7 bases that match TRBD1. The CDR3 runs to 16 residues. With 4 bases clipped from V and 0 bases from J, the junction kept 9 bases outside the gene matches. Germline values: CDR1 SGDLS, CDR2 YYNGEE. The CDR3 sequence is CASSTGQVHMNTEAFF. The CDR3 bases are TGTGCCAGCAGCACAGGACAGGTTCACATGAACACTGAAGCTTTCTTT.

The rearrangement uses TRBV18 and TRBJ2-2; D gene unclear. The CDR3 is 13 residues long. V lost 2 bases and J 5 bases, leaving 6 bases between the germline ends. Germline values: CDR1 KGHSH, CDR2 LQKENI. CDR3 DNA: TGTGCCAGCTCACCAGGGGATACCGGGGAGCTGTTTTTT. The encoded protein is CASSPGDTGELFF.

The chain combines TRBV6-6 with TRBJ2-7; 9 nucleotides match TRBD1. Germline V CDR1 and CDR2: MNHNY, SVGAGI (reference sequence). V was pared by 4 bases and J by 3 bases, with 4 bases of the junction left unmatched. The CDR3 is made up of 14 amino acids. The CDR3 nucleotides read TGTGCCAGCAGTTTGGACAGGGGAGTCTACGAGCAGTACTTC. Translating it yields CASSLDRGVYEQYF.